This TCR beta chain is drawn from a study of CD8+ T cells in alopecia areata. Study context: The investigators scored severity in treated patients by the percentage of affected scalp area. The study's findings and limits: It was lesional scalp, especially alopecia totalis/universalis, that showed higher clonality than normal scalp.

After isolation, RNA underwent reverse transcription to generate cDNA as the sequencing template. Clones were read by immunoSEQ multiplex PCR, and TCRdb kept only the in-frame ones, dropping some. The sample has roughly 73,000 clones, over 25% seen once. Treatment reported: oral pan-JAK inhibitor, 5-10 mg twice daily. Sorting from PBMCs produced CD4+ and CD8+ T cells. This clone was counted only a few times. What it binds is not known. This TCR came from a human donor with alopecia areata. Sequenced material: CD8+ T cells sorted from blood, taken at week 4, from a patient treated with tofacitinib.

The CDR3 sequence is CSVESGGLASGQFF. CDR3 bases: TGCAGCGTTGAGTCGGGGGGCCTGGCAAGCGGGCAGTTCTTC. This chain links TRBV29-1 with TRBJ2-1; D is possibly TRBD2 (7 bases). V was shortened by 3 bases and J by 12 bases, with 21 bases between the two germline ends. In germline, CDR1 is SQVTM, CDR2 ANQGSEA. The CDR3 contains 14 residues.